A single sample is the source of the 28 T cell receptor beta chains below, sequenced in a study of blood T cell repertoires in COVID-19. Clones were sequenced by immunoSEQ multiplex PCR, and TCRdb holds only the in-frame ones, with some missing. The sample consists of under 450,000 clones, approximately 90% of them appearing once. The sequenced sample was peripheral blood. These receptors originate from a woman between 45 and 65 years old with COVID-19, enrolled during active disease.

The chain combines TRBV3-1 (or the pseudogene TRBV3-2) with TRBJ1-6, with D possibly TRBD1 on 6 matching bases. CDR1 and CDR2 from the germline V gene are LGHDT and YNNKEL (reference sequence). This CDR3 is built from 12 residues. The V end was cut by 4 bases, the J end by 11 bases, with 9 bases between. The DNA for the CDR3 is TGTGCCAGCAGCCCACAGGGTACACCCCTCCACTTT. Its protein product is CASSPQGTPLHF.

The J gene is TRBJ1-1, the V gene TRBV6-6; D not resolved. CDR3 length equals 12 residues. Trimming removed 8 bases at V and 1 base at J, with 8 bases between. Germline assignment: CDR1 MNHNY and CDR2 SVGAGI (reference sequence). The CDR3 DNA is TGTGCCAGCCTCCGGGGGAACACTGAAGCTTTCTTT. Its translation is CASLRGNTEAFF.

The chain combines TRBV19 with TRBJ2-2; the match to TRBD1 covers 8 bases. V lost 9 bases, J lost 8 bases, and 8 bases stayed unmatched. Germline V gene lookup returns CDR1 LNHDA and CDR2 SQIVND (reference sequence). This CDR3 region has 13 residues. CDR3 in DNA: TGTGCCAGCCGTAGGACAGGGATAGGGGAGCTGTTTTTT. Protein sequence: CASRRTGIGELFF.

The chain carries TRBV5-1 and TRBJ1-2; 7 bases match TRBD1. The CDR3 runs 14 residues. Germline CDR1 SGHRS, CDR2 YFSETQ. Unmatched junction bases numbered 5, after V lost 2 bases and J lost 4 bases. This CDR3 is CASSLPGQSYGYTF. The CDR3 DNA reads TGCGCCAGCAGCTTACCGGGACAGTCCTATGGCTACACCTTC.

V usage is TRBV6-5 and J usage is TRBJ1-2, with TRBD1 matching over 9 bases. The V and J ends lost 7 bases and 8 bases, in that order; junction bases with no gene match: 11. Germline CDR1 and CDR2: MNHEY and SVGAGI. CDR3 length: 14 amino acids. The CDR3 DNA reads as TGTGCCAGCACCCGCGGGACAGGGCGTGAGGGCTACACCTTC. It specifies CASTRGTGREGYTF.

The chain recombines TRBV9 with TRBJ2-5; tentatively, D is TRBD1 (5 bases). Trimming took off 4 bases at V and 5 bases at J, with 12 bases between the two ends. CDR1 and CDR2 from the germline V gene are SGDLS and YYNGEE. The length of the CDR3 is 13 residues. In DNA form, the CDR3 reads TGTGCCAGCAGCTCCAGGGTTAGGGAGACCCAGTACTTC. It translates to CASSSRVRETQYF.

The chain recombines TRBV2 with TRBJ1-6; the D is unclear. V shed 6 bases and J shed 7 bases, with 22 bases lying between them. CDR1 and CDR2 from the germline V gene are SNHLY and FYNNEI. This CDR3 is 17 amino acids long. This CDR3 reads CASSPHLVGRGNSPLHF. CDR3 nucleotide sequence: TGTGCCAGCAGCCCCCACCTCGTGGGCAGAGGGAATTCACCCCTCCACTTT.

The J gene is TRBJ2-7, the V gene TRBV4-1, with a weak D call TRBD2 (5 bases). Trimming removed 4 bases from V and 5 bases from J, with 15 bases in between. Per germline, CDR1 MGHRA and CDR2 YSYEKL. This CDR3 spans 14 amino acids. The DNA of the CDR3 is TGCGCCAGCAGCCCACTAGAGTTCGTCGACGAGCAGTACTTC. This encodes CASSPLEFVDEQYF.

This chain links TRBV7-2 with TRBJ2-6; TRBD1 might be the D (6 bases). V dropped 2 bases and J dropped 0 bases, with 14 bases sitting between them. Germline CDR1 SGHTA, CDR2 FQGNSA. The CDR3 is made up of 18 amino acids. The CDR3 nucleotides read TGTGCCAGCAGCTTAACATACAGGGTTCGCTCTGGGGCCAACGTCCTGACTTTC. As protein: CASSLTYRVRSGANVLTF. Combining the CDR3 with reference TRBV7-2 and TRBJ2-6 gives the whole variable domain GAGVSQSPSNKVTEKGKDVELRCDPISGHTALYWYRQSLGQGLEFLIYFQGNSAPDKSGLPSDRFSAERTGGSVSTLTIQRTQQEDSAVYLCASSLTYRVRSGANVLTFGAGSRLTVL.

V is TRBV6-1 and J is TRBJ1-1; D may be TRBD1 (6 bases). The CDR3 loop spans 13 amino acids. Germline V gene data show CDR1 as MNHNS and CDR2 as SASEGT. Between the trimmed V and J ends, which lost 6 bases and 2 bases, there was a span of 10 bases. This chain's CDR3 is CASSSGGNTEAFF. DNA for the CDR3: TGTGCCAGCAGCTCGGGGGGCAACACTGAAGCTTTCTTT.

This clone was seen just once. This chain connects TRBV3-1 (or the pseudogene TRBV3-2) to TRBJ1-1, with a weak D call TRBD1 (6 bases). The germline CDR1 and CDR2 sequences are LGHDT and YNNKEL (reference sequence). The CDR3 consists of 14 residues. The V gene lost 1 base and the J gene lost 10 bases, with 16 bases spanning the gap. CDR3: CASSQAGTFISAFF. The CDR3 DNA sequence: TGTGCCAGCAGCCAAGCCGGGACATTCATATCAGCTTTCTTT.

Notes on this clone: The sample carries other DNA sequences with the same CDR3. The chain carries TRBV19 and TRBJ1-2; 7 nucleotides line up with TRBD1. J lost 2 bases, V lost 5 bases, and 5 bases had no gene match. From germline, CDR1 is LNHDA and CDR2 SQIVND (reference sequence). The CDR3 has 14 amino acids. CDR3 amino acids: CASSRDRANYGYTF. CDR3 nucleotide sequence: TGTGCCAGTAGTCGGGACAGAGCCAACTATGGCTACACCTTC.

This clone was picked up a small number of times. The J gene is TRBJ2-2, the V gene TRBV9, with TRBD2 matching 12 bases. Trimming at V came to 6 bases and at J to 4 bases, leaving 4 bases not matched to a gene. The CDR3 runs to 15 residues. The germline V gene encodes CDR1 SGDLS and CDR2 YYNGEE. CDR3 region: CASTRTSGATGELFF. The CDR3 DNA follows: TGTGCCAGCACCCGGACTAGCGGGGCCACCGGGGAGCTGTTTTTT.

This clone was counted once. The rearrangement links TRBV6-6 to TRBJ2-1, with 9 bases fitting TRBD2. This CDR3 has 14 residues. Per germline, CDR1 MNHNY and CDR2 SVGAGI (reference sequence). V lost 2 bases to trimming and J lost 7 bases; unmatched junction nucleotides: 3. CDR3 sequence (DNA): TGTGCCAGCAGTTACGCGGGGGGGCAGAATGAGCAGTTCTTC. Encoded protein: CASSYAGGQNEQFF.

CDR3 nucleotide sequence: TGTGCCAGCAGCGAGAGGAGCAATCAGCCCCAGCATTTT. Its protein product is CASSERSNQPQHF. The chain couples TRBV27 to TRBJ1-5; no clear D. The germline CDR1 and CDR2 sequences are MNHEY and SMNVEV (reference sequence). Trimming took 6 bases from V and 1 from J, leaving 7 bases between them. This CDR3 is built from 13 residues.

This clone has just one count. The chain recombines TRBV19 with TRBJ2-7, with 10 positions matching TRBD1. CDR1 and CDR2 (germline): LNHDA, SQIVND (reference sequence). V shed 2 bases, J shed 3 bases, and the junction held 1 base outside the gene matches. CDR3 length: 14 residues. As DNA, the CDR3 is TGTGCCAGTAGTATAAGGACAGGGGGCTACGAGCAGTACTTC. Translation gives CASSIRTGGYEQYF.

This chain links TRBV5-4 with TRBJ1-1, with TRBD1 identical over 11 bases. Germline V gene data show CDR1 as SGHNT and CDR2 as YYREEE (reference sequence). The CDR3 has 16 residues. V shed 4 bases, J shed 0 bases, and the junction held 5 bases outside the gene matches. As DNA, the CDR3 is TGTGCCAGCAGCCGGGGACAGGGGGTCATGAACACTGAAGCTTTCTTT. As protein: CASSRGQGVMNTEAFF.

The chain joins TRBV9 to TRBJ1-3; D gene uncertain. Trimming left V 0 bases short and J 3 bases short, with 4 bases between. The CDR3 is 13 residues long. CDR1 SGDLS and CDR2 YYNGEE come from the germline V gene. The CDR3 loop is CASSVDLGNTIYF. The DNA of the CDR3 is TGTGCCAGCAGCGTAGATCTTGGAAACACCATATATTTT.

V gene TRBV19 combines with J gene TRBJ1-4; no definite D call. Between the trimmed V and J ends, which lost 5 bases and 7 bases, there was a span of 14 bases. The CDR3 loop spans 14 amino acids. The germline V gene encodes CDR1 LNHDA and CDR2 SQIVND (reference sequence). CDR3 sequence: CASSREVRGEKLFF. For the CDR3, the DNA is TGTGCCAGTAGTCGGGAGGTTAGAGGTGAAAAACTGTTTTTT.

The chain uses TRBV6-1 and TRBJ2-7; D might be TRBD1 (6 bases). CDR1 and CDR2 (germline): MNHNS, SASEGT. There are 15 residues in the CDR3. Between the trimmed V and J ends, which lost 2 bases and 4 bases, there was a span of 15 bases. The CDR3 DNA reads TGTGCCAGCAGTGAAATCGGGCAGGGGCGATACGAGCAGTACTTC. This translates into CASSEIGQGRYEQYF.

This sequence joins TRBV6-2 or TRBV6-3 and TRBJ2-5; 7 bases map to TRBD2. There are 16 residues in the CDR3. J lost 2 bases, V lost 4 bases, and 10 bases had no gene match. Germline V gives CDR1 MNHEY, CDR2 SVGEGT. The CDR3 sequence is CASSSPGGQVQETQYF. The CDR3 region has the DNA TGTGCCAGCAGTTCCCCGGGGGGTCAAGTTCAAGAGACCCAGTACTTC.

The chain joins TRBV7-2 to TRBJ2-7; the D gene is possibly TRBD1 (6 bases). The CDR3 loop spans 14 amino acids. The germline V gene encodes CDR1 SGHTA and CDR2 FQGNSA. Trimming left V 2 bases short and J 2 bases short, with 10 bases between. In DNA, the CDR3 is TGTGCCAGCAGCTTATACCAGGGGCCCTACGAGCAGTACTTC. As protein: CASSLYQGPYEQYF.

This clone appeared a single time. This chain connects TRBV4-2 to TRBJ2-2, with TRBD2 matching over 9 bases. The CDR3 consists of 18 residues. The germline gives CDR1 LGHNA, CDR2 YNFKEQ. J was trimmed by 1 base and V by 1 base; bases with no gene match: 7. The CDR3 here is CASSQVGAGGLNTGELFF. CDR3 DNA sequence: TGTGCCAGCAGCCAAGTAGGAGCGGGGGGACTGAACACCGGGGAGCTGTTTTTT.

The CDR3 loop reads CATSRHGTGVGYTF. The CDR3 DNA sequence: TGTGCCACCAGCAGACACGGGACAGGGGTCGGCTACACCTTC. The chain couples TRBV15 to TRBJ1-2, with 10 positions matching TRBD1. The CDR3 contains 14 residues. The germline gives CDR1 LNHNV, CDR2 YYDKDF (reference sequence). J was trimmed by 8 bases and V by 2 bases; bases with no gene match: 5. The whole variable domain, remainder taken from reference TRBV15 and TRBJ1-2, is DAMVIQNPRYQVTQFGKPVTLSCSQTLNHNVMYWYQQKSSQAPKLLFHYYDKDFNNEADTPDNFQSRRPNTSFCFLDIRSPGLGDTAMYLCATSRHGTGVGYTFGSGTRLTVV.

This chain joins TRBV6-1 and TRBJ2-3; D may be TRBD2 (6 bases). V was clipped by 4 bases and J by 5 bases, with 22 bases between them. Germline V gene sequence: CDR1 MNHNS, CDR2 SASEGT. This CDR3 comprises 17 residues. The CDR3: CASSGKGAVLRGDTQYF. CDR3 sequence (DNA): TGTGCCAGCAGTGGGAAAGGGGCGGTTTTGCGGGGAGATACGCAGTATTTT.

The chain links TRBV5-1 to TRBJ1-2, with D maybe TRBD1 (5 bases). Trimming removed 3 bases at V and 7 bases at J, with 16 bases between. Germline V gene data show CDR1 as SGHRS and CDR2 as YFSETQ. CDR3 length equals 14 residues. CDR3 DNA sequence: TGCGCCAGCAGCTCTGAGGAGGGGTTAGGTGGCTACACCTTC. Translation: CASSSEEGLGGYTF.

The chain uses TRBV2 and TRBJ1-1; a possible D gene is TRBD1 (5 bases). This CDR3 has 16 amino acids. Germline V gene data show CDR1 as SNHLY and CDR2 as FYNNEI. Trimming removed 6 bases at V and 0 bases at J, with 17 bases between. CDR3 protein: CASRKGQALMNTEAFF. CDR3 DNA sequence: TGTGCCAGCAGGAAGGGGCAGGCGCTCATGAACACTGAAGCTTTCTTT. The entire variable domain, with the rest obtained from reference TRBV2 and TRBJ1-1, is as follows: EPEVTQTPSHQVTQMGQEVILRCVPISNHLYFYWYRQILGQKVEFLVSFYNNEISEKSEIFDDQFSVERPDGSNFTLKIRSTKLEDSAMYFCASRKGQALMNTEAFFGQGTRLTVV.

The J gene is TRBJ1-5, the V gene TRBV6-4; 8 positions match TRBD1. Looked up from germline, CDR1 is MRHNA and CDR2 is SNTAGT. This CDR3 is 15 amino acids long. V trimming: 6 bases; J trimming: 5 bases; junction bases outside the gene matches: 9. The CDR3 sequence is CASSPDRGGDQPQHF. In nucleotides, the CDR3 is TGTGCCAGCAGCCCTGACAGGGGCGGGGATCAGCCCCAGCATTTT.